This T cell receptor (beta chain) was obtained from a study of siplizumab effects on memory and regulatory T cells. Overall study results and limits: The study found naive T cells seemingly more diverse than memory cells and seemingly major alloresponse contributors. Under siplizumab, alloreactive sequences traced to unstimulated CD4+ memory cells were significantly reduced.

V lost 5 bases, J lost 7 bases, and 15 bases lay in between. Per the germline V gene, CDR1 is LGHNA and CDR2 is YSLEER. CDR3 length: 13 amino acids. On this clone itself: The antigen is unknown.

Per sample, the assay covered 90,000 to 100,000 TCR templates. The assay was immunoSEQ multiplex PCR, and TCRdb's table has in-frame clones only and misses some. The table lists around 82,000 clones, approximately 93% of them singletons. This TCR came from a human donor in good health. Material for sequencing was CD8+ T cells sorted from blood. The chain employs TRBV4-3 and TRBJ2-7, with D possibly being TRBD1 or TRBD2 (5 bases each). This chain's CDR3 is CASSWSGAGEQYF. As DNA, the CDR3 is TGCGCCAGCAGCTGGTCCGGGGCAGGGGAGCAGTACTTC.